These T cell receptor beta chains were read from a single sample in a study of cytomegalovirus exposure and HLA in healthy donors. Profiled with immunoSEQ multiplex PCR; TCRdb holds only in-frame clones, not every one. The data contain approximately 190,000 clones, approximately 88% of them singletons. The sequencing sample was made of PBMCs. All receptors come from a woman between 50 and 59 years old in good health and CMV-seropositive. Both conserved end residues are part of each CDR3. Fields, in order: clone size, D gene, V gene, J gene, CDR3 DNA, CDR3 protein. The D gene is left open where the match is weak. The listing skips clone size in some rows; elsewhere it reads once, few, many or a size class.

clone size: NA
D gene: TRBD2
V gene: TRBV2
J gene: TRBJ2-1
CDR3 DNA: TGTGCCAGCAGAACTAGCGGGGGCAATGAGCAGTTCTTC
CDR3 protein: CASRTSGGNEQFF

clone size: NA
D gene: NA
V gene: TRBV6-5
J gene: TRBJ1-2
CDR3 DNA: TGTGCCAGCAGCCTTACAGTCCCCACTGCGGGAGGCTACACCTTC
CDR3 protein: CASSLTVPTAGGYTF

clone size: once
D gene: TRBD2
V gene: TRBV2
J gene: TRBJ2-1
CDR3 DNA: TGTGCCAGCAGTGTCTCGGGACTAGCCTACAATGAGCAGTTCTTC
CDR3 protein: CASSVSGLAYNEQFF

clone size: NA
D gene: NA
V gene: TRBV28
J gene: TRBJ1-3
CDR3 DNA: TGTGCCAGCAGTTCACAGGGTCTTCCGGGAAACACCATATATTTT
CDR3 protein: CASSSQGLPGNTIYF

clone size: NA
D gene: NA
V gene: TRBV28
J gene: TRBJ2-1
CDR3 DNA: TGTGCCAGCAGTTCCCTTCGCGGAGGGGCCTCCTACAATGAGCAGTTCTTC
CDR3 protein: CASSSLRGGASYNEQFF

clone size: once
D gene: TRBD1
V gene: TRBV6-6
J gene: TRBJ2-7
CDR3 DNA: TGTGCCAGCAGTTCACAAACAGGGGCCGAGCAGTACTTC
CDR3 protein: CASSSQTGAEQYF

clone size: NA
D gene: TRBD2
V gene: TRBV7-9
J gene: TRBJ2-3
CDR3 DNA: TGTGCCAGCAGCTTAGTTGGCGGGGGGAGCACAGATACGCAGTATTTT
CDR3 protein: CASSLVGGGSTDTQYF

clone size: once
D gene: TRBD1
V gene: TRBV18
J gene: TRBJ1-4
CDR3 DNA: TGTGCCAGCTCACCTATACAGGGGGCAGGAAGTGAAAAACTGTTTTTT
CDR3 protein: CASSPIQGAGSEKLFF

clone size: NA
D gene: NA
V gene: TRBV5-1
J gene: TRBJ1-1
CDR3 DNA: TGCGCCAGCAGCTTGGCAGGGGCGAACGTTGGCACTGAAGCTTTCTTT
CDR3 protein: CASSLAGANVGTEAFF

clone size: NA
D gene: NA
V gene: TRBV19
J gene: TRBJ1-1
CDR3 DNA: TGTGCCAGTAGTAGGGAGTTCCAAGCTTTCTTT
CDR3 protein: CASSREFQAFF

clone size: NA
D gene: NA
V gene: TRBV9
J gene: TRBJ2-3
CDR3 DNA: TGTGCCAGCAGCGTAGCAGGGTTTGAGACAGATACGCAGTATTTT
CDR3 protein: CASSVAGFETDTQYF

clone size: few
D gene: TRBD2
V gene: TRBV7-3
J gene: TRBJ2-5
CDR3 DNA: TGTGCCAGCAGCTTAGTAGCGGGGGGGAGAGAGACCCAGTACTTC
CDR3 protein: CASSLVAGGRETQYF

clone size: NA
D gene: TRBD1
V gene: TRBV15
J gene: TRBJ1-5
CDR3 DNA: TGTGCCACCAGCAGGACAGGGAGTTATCAGCCCCAGCATTTT
CDR3 protein: CATSRTGSYQPQHF

clone size: NA
D gene: TRBD2
V gene: TRBV18
J gene: TRBJ2-3
CDR3 DNA: TGTGCCAGCTCACCGCGGACTAGCGGGGGGGCCACAGATACGCAGTATTTT
CDR3 protein: CASSPRTSGGATDTQYF

clone size: once
D gene: NA
V gene: TRBV14
J gene: TRBJ1-4
CDR3 DNA: TGTGCCAGCAGCCGGGGCCATAATGAAAAACTGTTTTTT
CDR3 protein: CASSRGHNEKLFF

clone size: NA
D gene: NA
V gene: TRBV2
J gene: TRBJ2-7
CDR3 DNA: TGTGCCAGCAGCCGAGAGCTATACGAGCAGTACTTC
CDR3 protein: CASSRELYEQYF

clone size: NA
D gene: TRBD1
V gene: TRBV11-2
J gene: TRBJ2-7
CDR3 DNA: TGTGCCAGCAGCTCACAGGGGAACTCCTACGAGCAGTACTTC
CDR3 protein: CASSSQGNSYEQYF

clone size: NA
D gene: TRBD1
V gene: TRBV28
J gene: TRBJ1-4
CDR3 DNA: TGTGCCAGCAGTCGGACAGGGAATAATGAAAAACTGTTTTTT
CDR3 protein: CASSRTGNNEKLFF

clone size: NA
D gene: TRBD1
V gene: TRBV2
J gene: TRBJ1-2
CDR3 DNA: TGTGCCAGCAGTAGAGGGGGCACAGACTATGGCTACACCTTC
CDR3 protein: CASSRGGTDYGYTF

clone size: NA
D gene: NA
V gene: TRBV21-1
J gene: TRBJ1-1
CDR3 DNA: TGTGCCAGCAGCAAGAGTAGGGGCACTGAAGCTTTCTTT
CDR3 protein: CASSKSRGTEAFF

clone size: NA
D gene: NA
V gene: TRBV20-1
J gene: TRBJ1-2
CDR3 DNA: TGCAGTGCTCTGGACGGGGATGGCTACACCTTC
CDR3 protein: CSALDGDGYTF

clone size: NA
D gene: TRBD1
V gene: TRBV5-1
J gene: TRBJ2-2
CDR3 DNA: TGCGCCAGCAGCTCCTCCGGGACAGCGAACACCGGGGAGCTGTTTTTT
CDR3 protein: CASSSSGTANTGELFF

clone size: NA
D gene: TRBD1
V gene: TRBV10-3
J gene: TRBJ2-1
CDR3 DNA: TGTGCCATCACCAGACAGGGGGCAGGAGAGCAGTTCTTC
CDR3 protein: CAITRQGAGEQFF

clone size: NA
D gene: NA
V gene: TRBV5-5
J gene: TRBJ2-2
CDR3 DNA: TGTGCCAGCAGCCCGAGGACAGCGAACACCGGGGAGCTGTTTTTT
CDR3 protein: CASSPRTANTGELFF

clone size: NA
D gene: NA
V gene: TRBV30
J gene: TRBJ1-3
CDR3 DNA: TGTGCCTGGAGTCCAGACTTGCGCTCTGGAAACACCATATATTTT
CDR3 protein: CAWSPDLRSGNTIYF

clone size: NA
D gene: TRBD1
V gene: TRBV9
J gene: TRBJ2-1
CDR3 DNA: TGTGCCAGCAGCGTAGGACAGGGGAACAATGAGCAGTTCTTC
CDR3 protein: CASSVGQGNNEQFF

clone size: NA
D gene: NA
V gene: TRBV5-1
J gene: TRBJ2-7
CDR3 DNA: TGCGCCAGCAGCTTGGGAACAGGGACCTACGAGCAGTACTTC
CDR3 protein: CASSLGTGTYEQYF

clone size: NA
D gene: TRBD1
V gene: TRBV5-6
J gene: TRBJ1-6
CDR3 DNA: TGTGCCAGCAGCTCCGGACAGGGGGCGAGTAATTCACCCCTCCACTTT
CDR3 protein: CASSSGQGASNSPLHF

clone size: NA
D gene: TRBD1
V gene: TRBV5-1
J gene: TRBJ2-7
CDR3 DNA: TGCGCCAGCAGCTTGGAGGACAGGACAACCTACGAGCAGTACTTC
CDR3 protein: CASSLEDRTTYEQYF